A single sample gave rise to the 27 T cell receptor beta chains below, sequenced in a study of cytomegalovirus exposure and HLA in healthy donors. Produced via immunoSEQ multiplex PCR; TCRdb's table is partial and in-frame only. This table has about 300,000 clones, 85% to 90% appearing once. Specimen: PBMCs. The origin of the receptors is a woman aged 18-35 years in good health and CMV-seronegative.

The CDR3 reads CASSLVSDLDYEQYF. The CDR3 nucleotides read TGTGCCAGCAGCTTAGTATCGGACTTAGACTACGAGCAGTACTTC. The rearrangement links TRBV7-9 to TRBJ2-7; possibly TRBD2 for D (5 bases). This CDR3 spans 15 amino acids. CDR1 is SEHNR, CDR2 FQNEAQ, per germline (reference sequence). Trimming took off 1 base at V and 3 bases at J, with 13 bases between the two ends.

This clone was seen once. V gene TRBV28 combines with J gene TRBJ2-7; 7 bases agree with TRBD2. Germline V gives CDR1 MDHEN, CDR2 SYDVKM. V dropped 4 bases and J dropped 3; count of bases not matched to a gene: 9. This CDR3 has 15 amino acids. DNA for the CDR3: TGTGCCAGCAGTTCCCTAGAGCGGGAACACTACGAGCAGTACTTC. Its protein is CASSSLEREHYEQYF. The whole variable domain, remainder taken from reference TRBV28 and TRBJ2-7, is DVKVTQSSRYLVKRTGEKVFLECVQDMDHENMFWYRQDPGLGLRLIYFSYDVKMKEKGDIPEGYSVSREKKERFSLILESASTNQTSMYLCASSSLEREHYEQYFGPGTRLTVT.

In this sample, this clone turned up once. The chain is built from TRBV29-1 and TRBJ2-7; weak D call: TRBD2 (6 bases). V shed 5 bases and J shed 1 base, with 15 bases lying between them. CDR3 length: 14 amino acids. Germline loops: CDR1 SQVTM, CDR2 ANQGSEA. CDR3 region: CSVLRDLTSYEQYF. CDR3 sequence (DNA): TGCAGCGTTCTAAGGGACTTGACTTCCTACGAGCAGTACTTC.

The chain links TRBV5-3 to TRBJ1-3; D unclear. TRBV5-3 falls under the ORF class, with uncertain function. Between the trimmed V and J ends, which lost 2 bases and 0 bases, there was a span of 12 bases. The length of the CDR3 is 16 residues. CDR3 sequence reads: CARSFVLKSSGNTIYF. CDR3 in DNA: TGTGCCAGAAGCTTTGTCTTAAAGAGCTCTGGAAACACCATATATTTT.

This clone was counted only a few times. The rearrangement uses TRBV14 and TRBJ1-1; D ambiguous. Germline lookup yields CDR1 SGHDN and CDR2 FVKESK. The CDR3 has 15 amino acids. V was clipped by 0 bases and J by 0 bases, with 8 bases between them. The CDR3 sequence is CASSQDPGMNTEAFF. DNA for the CDR3: TGTGCCAGCAGCCAAGATCCCGGGATGAACACTGAAGCTTTCTTT.

The rearrangement links TRBV7-3 to TRBJ2-1; 7 bases fit TRBD2. V lost 0 bases to trimming and J lost 2 bases; unmatched junction nucleotides: 4. This CDR3 has 16 amino acids. Germline CDR1 reads SGHTA; CDR2 reads FQGTGA. CDR3 bases: TGTGCCAGCAGCTTAACGTTCCGGGGGGCCTACAATGAGCAGTTCTTC. Amino acid sequence: CASSLTFRGAYNEQFF.

As regards this clone: Compared with germline, one end of the junction differs, possibly owing to a read error. CDR3 nucleotides: TGCGCCAGCAGCCTTAACGGGGTCTTC. Protein product: CASSLNGVF. J is TRBJ2-7 and V is TRBV5-1; a weak D match, TRBD2 (5 bases). The germline gives CDR1 SGHRS, CDR2 YFSETQ. The CDR3 is 9 residues long.

As to this clone: This same CDR3 is encoded by further DNA sequences in the sample. The chain is built from TRBV5-1 and TRBJ1-2, with D maybe TRBD1 (5 bases). Trimming removed 0 bases at V and 6 bases at J, with 9 bases between. CDR3 length: 13 residues. Germline CDR1 is SGHRS and CDR2 is YFSETQ. This CDR3 reads CASSLGQGDGYTF. The CDR3 DNA reads TGCGCCAGCAGCTTGGGGCAGGGTGATGGCTACACCTTC.

This clone has more than one count but fewer than ten. The rearrangement joins TRBV5-1 to TRBJ1-2, with a possible D match to TRBD1 (5 bases). Trimming removed 0 bases at V and 5 bases at J, with 11 bases between. Germline V gene lookup returns CDR1 SGHRS and CDR2 YFSETQ. CDR3 size: 14 residues. Here the CDR3 DNA reads TGCGCCAGCAGCTTGGCTACAGGTTCTTATGGCTACACCTTC. This gives the protein CASSLATGSYGYTF.

This clone was recorded only once. V usage is TRBV5-4 and J usage is TRBJ2-7; a weak D match, TRBD2 (6 bases). CDR3 size: 14 residues. The V gene lost 0 bases and the J gene lost 4 bases, with 11 bases spanning the gap. In germline, CDR1 is SGHNT, CDR2 YYREEE (reference sequence). The CDR3: CASSLGLREYEQYF. The CDR3 nucleotides are TGTGCCAGCAGCTTGGGGCTCCGGGAGTACGAGCAGTACTTC.

The chain recombines TRBV6-5 with TRBJ1-2; D uncertain. There are 14 residues in the CDR3. V was pared by 6 bases and J by 5 bases, with 16 bases between. The germline V gene has CDR1 MNHEY and CDR2 SVGAGI. The CDR3 region is CASRPVLAIYGYTF. The DNA for the CDR3 is TGTGCCAGCAGGCCGGTGCTTGCGATATATGGCTACACCTTC.

The V and J genes are TRBV19 and TRBJ2-1; 8 bases are a match to TRBD2. J gave up 4 bases and V 6 bases, and 8 bases lay outside the gene matches. Germline V gene data show CDR1 as LNHDA and CDR2 as SQIVND (reference sequence). This CDR3 contains 15 residues. CDR3 DNA sequence: TGTGCCAGTAGCCCCGGGACTAGGATATACAATGAGCAGTTCTTC. Its protein product is CASSPGTRIYNEQFF.

The gene calls are TRBV18 and TRBJ1-2, with unresolved D. V lost 3 bases to trimming and J lost 3 bases, with 11 bases between them. The CDR3 has 14 residues. Germline lookup yields CDR1 KGHSH and CDR2 LQKENI. CDR3 residues: CASSPEAPDYGYTF. In DNA, the CDR3 is TGTGCCAGCTCACCGGAGGCGCCAGACTATGGCTACACCTTC.

This clone was seen once. Additional DNA sequences in this sample encode the identical CDR3. The J gene is TRBJ2-7, the V gene TRBV7-6, with 7 bases aligning to TRBD1. Trimming at V came to 4 bases and at J to 0 bases, leaving 3 bases not matched to a gene. The CDR3 loop spans 14 amino acids. From germline, CDR1 is SGHVS and CDR2 FNYEAQ. CDR3 region: CASSSRDSSYEQYF. The CDR3 bases are TGTGCCAGCAGCTCAAGGGACAGCTCCTACGAGCAGTACTTC. Combining the CDR3 with reference TRBV7-6 and TRBJ2-7 gives the whole variable domain GAGVSQSPRYKVTKRGQDVALRCDPISGHVSLYWYRQALGQGPEFLTYFNYEAQQDKSGLPNDRFSAERPEGSISTLTIQRTEQRDSAMYRCASSSRDSSYEQYFGPGTRLTVT.

The rearrangement links TRBV5-1 to TRBJ1-2; 9 nucleotides agree with TRBD1. The germline V gene encodes CDR1 SGHRS and CDR2 YFSETQ. The CDR3 loop spans 15 amino acids. The V and J ends lost 4 bases and 2 bases, in that order; junction bases with no gene match: 6. The CDR3 sequence: CASSPRDRVNYGYTF. The DNA for the CDR3 is TGCGCCAGCAGCCCCCGGGACAGGGTAAACTATGGCTACACCTTC. Using reference TRBV5-1 and TRBJ1-2 for the parts outside the CDR3, the full variable domain is KAGVTQTPRYLIKTRGQQVTLSCSPISGHRSVSWYQQTPGQGLQFLFEYFSETQRNKGNFPGRFSGRQFSNSRSEMNVSTLELGDSALYLCASSPRDRVNYGYTFGSGTRLTVV.

The chain links TRBV7-8 to TRBJ2-3; D may be TRBD2 (7 bases). Germline V gives CDR1 SGHVS, CDR2 FQNEAQ. Trimming removed 5 bases from V and 0 bases from J, with 18 bases in between. The CDR3 totals 17 residues. The DNA of the CDR3 is TGTGCCAGCAGCCGAACGGGGAGGGGGGCTAGCACAGATACGCAGTATTTT. Protein: CASSRTGRGASTDTQYF.

V usage is TRBV4-3 and J usage is TRBJ2-1, with 9 bases identical to TRBD2. This CDR3 comprises 16 residues. V shed 0 bases, J shed 7 bases, and the junction held 7 bases outside the gene matches. CDR1 and CDR2 (germline): LGHNA, YSLEER. The CDR3 DNA follows: TGCGCCAGCAGCCAAGAGACTAGCGGTATTGGGAATGAGCAGTTCTTC. Its protein is CASSQETSGIGNEQFF.

The CDR3 protein is CASSLAAGPQETQYF. The CDR3 coding sequence is TGCGCCAGCAGCTTGGCGGCAGGGCCCCAAGAGACCCAGTACTTC. This chain joins TRBV5-1 and TRBJ2-5; a weak D match, TRBD1 (5 bases). The germline gives CDR1 SGHRS, CDR2 YFSETQ. This CDR3 is 15 amino acids long. V was pared by 0 bases and J by 1 base, with 10 bases between.

This clone was detected once. This chain joins TRBV20-1 and TRBJ1-1; D possibly corresponds to TRBD1 (6 bases). Between the trimmed V and J ends, which lost 5 bases and 7 bases, there was a span of 11 bases. Germline-derived CDR1 and CDR2 are DFQATT and SNEGSKA (reference sequence). This CDR3 region has 11 residues. CDR3 sequence reads: CSAYRAGEAFF. The CDR3 DNA reads as TGCAGTGCTTACAGGGCAGGTGAAGCTTTCTTT.

The V and J genes are TRBV20-1 and TRBJ1-2; D is possibly TRBD1 (6 bases). This CDR3 is 11 amino acids long. V lost 6 bases, J lost 14 bases, and 19 bases lay in between. Looked up from germline, CDR1 is DFQATT and CDR2 is SNEGSKA (reference sequence). The CDR3 DNA sequence: TGCAGTGCATCCGGACAGTTGGCTCATACCTTC. Protein: CSASGQLAHTF.

The V call is TRBV28, the J call TRBJ2-5; D is perhaps TRBD2 (6 bases). The V end lost 1 base, the J end lost 3 bases, and 15 bases lay between the germline ends. In germline, CDR1 is MDHEN, CDR2 SYDVKM. The CDR3 length is 16 residues. CDR3: CASSLYLGGGKETQYF. The CDR3 DNA sequence: TGTGCCAGCAGTTTATATCTTGGGGGAGGTAAAGAGACCCAGTACTTC.

The chain has TRBV29-1 and TRBJ2-1; TRBD2 aligns across 10 bases. CDR3 size: 14 residues. J lost 4 bases, V lost 6 bases, and 6 bases had no gene match. Germline CDR1 is SQVTM and CDR2 is ANQGSEA. The CDR3, as DNA: TGCAGCGTCTCAGCGGGAGGGCCTTACAATGAGCAGTTCTTC. This gives the protein CSVSAGGPYNEQFF.

A few counts support this clone. The V gene is TRBV19, the J gene TRBJ1-2; possible D gene TRBD1, 5 bases. The CDR3 spans 13 residues. V was clipped by 3 bases and J by 2 bases, with 7 bases between them. Germline CDR1 is LNHDA and CDR2 is SQIVND (reference sequence). The CDR3 region has the DNA TGTGCCAGTAGTATGGACACAAACTATGGCTACACCTTC. Translating it yields CASSMDTNYGYTF.

The sample holds one count of this clone. The chain uses TRBV13 and TRBJ1-1; D is unresolved. The CDR3 sequence is 14 residues long. Looked up from germline, CDR1 is PRHDT and CDR2 is FYEKMQ (reference sequence). V lost 6 bases, J lost 0 bases, and 11 bases lay in between. The CDR3 DNA reads TGTGCCAGCAGACTACGAGGGATGAACACTGAAGCTTTCTTT. Encoded protein: CASRLRGMNTEAFF.

The genes are TRBV5-1 and TRBJ1-2; D is unclear. The germline V and J ends were trimmed by 4 bases and 9 bases, with 13 bases remaining between them. Germline assignment: CDR1 SGHRS and CDR2 YFSETQ. The CDR3 spans 12 residues. The CDR3 DNA follows: TGCGCCAGCAGCGCTTCTCTGGCAAGCTACACCTTC. Its translation: CASSASLASYTF.

This chain links TRBV18 with TRBJ2-7; 9 positions agree with TRBD1. The CDR3 length is 14 residues. CDR1 is KGHSH, CDR2 LQKENI, per germline. Trimming cost V 2 bases and J 5 bases; bases outside gene matches: 4. This CDR3 is CASSPARTGDEQYF. The CDR3 DNA reads TGTGCCAGCTCACCAGCAAGGACAGGGGACGAGCAGTACTTC.

This clone occurred once. The chain carries TRBV15 and TRBJ2-5, with a tentative D call TRBD2 (5 bases). Germline lookup yields CDR1 LNHNV and CDR2 YYDKDF (reference sequence). This CDR3 has 15 amino acids. V lost 1 base, J lost 3 bases, and 12 bases lay in between. CDR3 in amino acids: CATSRGGRPKETQYF. In DNA, the CDR3 is TGTGCCACCAGCAGAGGAGGGCGGCCGAAAGAGACCCAGTACTTC.